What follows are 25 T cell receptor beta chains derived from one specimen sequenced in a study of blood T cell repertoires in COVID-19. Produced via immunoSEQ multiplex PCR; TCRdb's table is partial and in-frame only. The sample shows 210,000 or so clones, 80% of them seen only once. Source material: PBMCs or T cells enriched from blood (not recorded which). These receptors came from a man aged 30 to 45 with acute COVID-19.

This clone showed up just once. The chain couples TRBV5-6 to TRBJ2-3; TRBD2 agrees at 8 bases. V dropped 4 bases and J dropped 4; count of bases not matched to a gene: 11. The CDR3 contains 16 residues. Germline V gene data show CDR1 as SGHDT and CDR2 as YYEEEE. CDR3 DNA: TGTGCCAGCAGCCGGTCGCGGGGGGCTTCCCCAGATACGCAGTATTTT. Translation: CASSRSRGASPDTQYF.

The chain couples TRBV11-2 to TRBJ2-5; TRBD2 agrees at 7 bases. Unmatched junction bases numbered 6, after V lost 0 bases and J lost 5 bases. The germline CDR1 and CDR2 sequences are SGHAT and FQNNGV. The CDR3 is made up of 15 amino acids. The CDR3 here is CASSLEGGYGETQYF. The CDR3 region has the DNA TGTGCCAGCAGCTTAGAGGGGGGGTACGGGGAGACCCAGTACTTC.

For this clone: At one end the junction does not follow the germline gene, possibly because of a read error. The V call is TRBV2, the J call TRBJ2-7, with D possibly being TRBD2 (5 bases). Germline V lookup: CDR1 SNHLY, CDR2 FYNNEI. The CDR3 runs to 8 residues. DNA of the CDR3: TGTGCCACTGCTGGACTGAACTTC. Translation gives CATAGLNF.

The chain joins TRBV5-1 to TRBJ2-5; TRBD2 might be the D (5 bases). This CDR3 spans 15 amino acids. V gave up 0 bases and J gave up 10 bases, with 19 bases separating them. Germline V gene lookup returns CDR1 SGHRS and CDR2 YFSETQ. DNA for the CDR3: TGCGCCAGCAGCTTGGGGCCGAGCTATGCGGGTGACCAGTACTTC. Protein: CASSLGPSYAGDQYF.

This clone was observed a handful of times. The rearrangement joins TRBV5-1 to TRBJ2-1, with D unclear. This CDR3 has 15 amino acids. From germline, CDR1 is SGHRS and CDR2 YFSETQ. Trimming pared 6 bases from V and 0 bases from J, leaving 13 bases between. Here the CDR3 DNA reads TGCGCCAGCACGACAACCTCAAGCTCCTACAATGAGCAGTTCTTC. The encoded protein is CASTTTSSSYNEQFF.

The CDR3 DNA sequence: TGCGCCAGCAGCTTGGTTGGGCAAACCAAAAACAATGAGCAGTTCTTC. Translated, it gives CASSLVGQTKNNEQFF. This chain connects TRBV5-1 to TRBJ2-1, with unresolved D. This CDR3 spans 16 amino acids. The V end was cut by 0 bases, the J end by 5 bases, with 15 bases between. Germline CDR1 SGHRS, CDR2 YFSETQ.

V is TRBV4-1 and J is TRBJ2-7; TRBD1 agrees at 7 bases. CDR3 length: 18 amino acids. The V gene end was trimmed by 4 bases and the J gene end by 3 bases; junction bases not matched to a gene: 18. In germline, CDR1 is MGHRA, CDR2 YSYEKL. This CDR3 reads CASSLIYTSTGHSYEQYF. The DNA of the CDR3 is TGCGCCAGCAGCCTAATCTACACCTCGACAGGGCATAGCTACGAGCAGTACTTC.

CDR3 amino acids: CASESSDTQYF. The CDR3 nucleotides are TGTGCCAGCGAGTCCTCAGATACGCAGTATTTT. The chain employs TRBV2 and TRBJ2-3; D unresolved. V lost 8 bases and J 4 bases, leaving 7 bases between the germline ends. The CDR3 runs to 11 residues. CDR1 is SNHLY and CDR2 is FYNNEI in the germline V gene. Full variable domain (remainder filled in from reference TRBV2 and TRBJ2-3): EPEVTQTPSHQVTQMGQEVILRCVPISNHLYFYWYRQILGQKVEFLVSFYNNEISEKSEIFDDQFSVERPDGSNFTLKIRSTKLEDSAMYFCASESSDTQYFGPGTRLTVL.

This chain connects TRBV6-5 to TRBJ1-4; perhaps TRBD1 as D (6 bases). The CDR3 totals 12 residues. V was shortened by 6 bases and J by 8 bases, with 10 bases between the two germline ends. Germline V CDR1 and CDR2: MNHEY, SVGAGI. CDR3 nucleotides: TGTGCCAGCAGGACGGACAGAGAAAAACTGTTTTTT. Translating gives CASRTDREKLFF.

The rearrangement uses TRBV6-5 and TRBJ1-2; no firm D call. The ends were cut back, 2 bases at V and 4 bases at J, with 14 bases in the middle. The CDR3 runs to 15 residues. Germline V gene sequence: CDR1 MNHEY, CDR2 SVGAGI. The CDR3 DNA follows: TGTGCCAGCAGTTACAAACCCCTAGGAAGCTATGGCTACACCTTC. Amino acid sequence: CASSYKPLGSYGYTF.

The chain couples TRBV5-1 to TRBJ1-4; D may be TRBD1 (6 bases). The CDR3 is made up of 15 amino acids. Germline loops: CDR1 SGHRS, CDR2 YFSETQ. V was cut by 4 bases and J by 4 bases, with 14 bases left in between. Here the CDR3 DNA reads TGCGCCAGCAGCGTAGGGACAACCATTAATGAAAAACTGTTTTTT. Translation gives CASSVGTTINEKLFF.

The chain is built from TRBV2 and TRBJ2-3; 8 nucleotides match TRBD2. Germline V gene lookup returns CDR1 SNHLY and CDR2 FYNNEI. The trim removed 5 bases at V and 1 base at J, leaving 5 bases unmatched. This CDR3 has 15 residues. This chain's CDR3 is CASSFTSGGTDTQYF. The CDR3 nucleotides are TGTGCCAGCAGTTTTACTAGCGGTGGCACAGATACGCAGTATTTT.

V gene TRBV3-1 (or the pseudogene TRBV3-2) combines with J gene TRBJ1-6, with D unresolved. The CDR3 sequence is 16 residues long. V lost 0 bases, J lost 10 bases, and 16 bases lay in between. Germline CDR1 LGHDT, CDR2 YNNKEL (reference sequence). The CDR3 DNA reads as TGTGCCAGCAGCCAAGATGGCGGGTTGGGGAGGTCACCCCTCCACTTT. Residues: CASSQDGGLGRSPLHF.

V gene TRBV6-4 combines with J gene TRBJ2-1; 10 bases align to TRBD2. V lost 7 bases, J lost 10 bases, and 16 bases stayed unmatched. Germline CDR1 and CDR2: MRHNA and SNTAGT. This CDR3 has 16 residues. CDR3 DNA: TGTGCCAGCAAAGAGGAGGCTAGCGGGGGCCCAACAGAGCAGTTCTTC. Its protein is CASKEEASGGPTEQFF.

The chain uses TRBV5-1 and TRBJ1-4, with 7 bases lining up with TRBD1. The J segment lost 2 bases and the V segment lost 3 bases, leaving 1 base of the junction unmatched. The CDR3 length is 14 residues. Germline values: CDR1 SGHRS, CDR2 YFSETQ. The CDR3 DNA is TGCGCCAGCAGCTGGGGACAGACTAATGAAAAACTGTTTTTT. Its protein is CASSWGQTNEKLFF.

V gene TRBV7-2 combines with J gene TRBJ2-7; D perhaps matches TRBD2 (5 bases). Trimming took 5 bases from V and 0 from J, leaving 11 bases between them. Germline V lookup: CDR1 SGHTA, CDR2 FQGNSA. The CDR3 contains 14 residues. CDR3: CASSPIGSSYEQYF. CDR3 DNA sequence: TGTGCCAGCAGCCCCATAGGGAGCTCCTACGAGCAGTACTTC. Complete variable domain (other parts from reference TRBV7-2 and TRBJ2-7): GAGVSQSPSNKVTEKGKDVELRCDPISGHTALYWYRQSLGQGLEFLIYFQGNSAPDKSGLPSDRFSAERTGGSVSTLTIQRTQQEDSAVYLCASSPIGSSYEQYFGPGTRLTVT.

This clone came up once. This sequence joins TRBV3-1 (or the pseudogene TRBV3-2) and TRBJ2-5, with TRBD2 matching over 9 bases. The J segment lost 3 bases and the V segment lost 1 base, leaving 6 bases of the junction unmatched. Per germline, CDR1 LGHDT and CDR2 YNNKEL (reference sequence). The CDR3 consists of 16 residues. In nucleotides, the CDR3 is TGTGCCAGCAGCCAAGTAAAAGCGGGGGGAAAAGAGACCCAGTACTTC. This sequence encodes CASSQVKAGGKETQYF.

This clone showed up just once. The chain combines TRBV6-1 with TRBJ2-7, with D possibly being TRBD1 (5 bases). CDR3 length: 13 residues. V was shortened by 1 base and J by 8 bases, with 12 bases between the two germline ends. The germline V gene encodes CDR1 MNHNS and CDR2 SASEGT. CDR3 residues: CASSEGGATQQYF. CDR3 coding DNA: TGTGCCAGCAGTGAAGGGGGCGCTACGCAGCAGTACTTC.

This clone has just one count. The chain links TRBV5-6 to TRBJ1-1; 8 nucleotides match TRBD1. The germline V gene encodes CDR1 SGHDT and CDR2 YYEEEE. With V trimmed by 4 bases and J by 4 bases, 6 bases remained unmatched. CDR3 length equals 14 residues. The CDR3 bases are TGTGCCAGCAGCCGACTGACAGGGGTCACTGAAGCTTTCTTT. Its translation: CASSRLTGVTEAFF.

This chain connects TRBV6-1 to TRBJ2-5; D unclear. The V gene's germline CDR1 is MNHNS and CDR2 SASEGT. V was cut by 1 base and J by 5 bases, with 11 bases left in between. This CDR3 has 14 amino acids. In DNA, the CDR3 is TGTGCCAGCAGTGAAGTCGAGTCTCACGAGACCCAGTACTTC. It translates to CASSEVESHETQYF.

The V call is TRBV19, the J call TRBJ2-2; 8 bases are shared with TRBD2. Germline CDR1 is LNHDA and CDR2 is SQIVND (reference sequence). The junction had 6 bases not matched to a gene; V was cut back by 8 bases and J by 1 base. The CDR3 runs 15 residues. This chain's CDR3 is CASSVLAGNTGELFF. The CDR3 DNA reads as TGTGCCAGTTCAGTCCTAGCGGGGAACACCGGGGAGCTGTTTTTT. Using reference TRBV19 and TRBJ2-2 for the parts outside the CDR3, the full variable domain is DGGITQSPKYLFRKEGQNVTLSCEQNLNHDAMYWYRQDPGQGLRLIYYSQIVNDFQKGDIAEGYSVSREKKESFPLTVTSAQKNPTAFYLCASSVLAGNTGELFFGEGSRLTVL.

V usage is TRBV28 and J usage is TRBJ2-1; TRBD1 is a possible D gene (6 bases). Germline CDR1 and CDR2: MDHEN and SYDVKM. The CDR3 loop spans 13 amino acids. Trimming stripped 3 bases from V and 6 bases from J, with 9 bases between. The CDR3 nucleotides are TGTGCCAGCAGTTTCGGACAGACCAATGAGCAGTTCTTC. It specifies CASSFGQTNEQFF.

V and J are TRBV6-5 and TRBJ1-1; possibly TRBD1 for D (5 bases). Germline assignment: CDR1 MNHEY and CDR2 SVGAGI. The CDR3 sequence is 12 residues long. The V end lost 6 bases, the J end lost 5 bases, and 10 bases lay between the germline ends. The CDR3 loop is CASRGGWTEAFF. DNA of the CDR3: TGTGCCAGCAGGGGGGGATGGACTGAAGCTTTCTTT.

The CDR3 is CASSLDPGETQYF. The CDR3 coding sequence is TGCGCCAGCAGCTTGGACCCGGGAGAGACCCAGTACTTC. The genes are TRBV5-1 and TRBJ2-5; no reliable D call. The CDR3 sequence is 13 residues long. Germline CDR1 reads SGHRS; CDR2 reads YFSETQ. The V end was cut by 0 bases, the J end by 4 bases, with 7 bases between. Variable domain in full (rest from reference TRBV5-1 and TRBJ2-5): KAGVTQTPRYLIKTRGQQVTLSCSPISGHRSVSWYQQTPGQGLQFLFEYFSETQRNKGNFPGRFSGRQFSNSRSEMNVSTLELGDSALYLCASSLDPGETQYFGPGTRLLVL.

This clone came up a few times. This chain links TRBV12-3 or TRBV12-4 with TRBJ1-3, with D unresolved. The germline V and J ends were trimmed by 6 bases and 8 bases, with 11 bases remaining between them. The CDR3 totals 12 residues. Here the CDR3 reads CASSRLSDTIYF. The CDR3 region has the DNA TGTGCCAGCAGCCGCCTCAGTGACACCATATATTTT.